The clone carrying this TCR beta chain has ten or more counts. TCRdb reprocessed the PCR reads using MiXCR. The sample records about 23,000 clones, about 30% being singletons. Thyroid surgery took place with no prior treatment in any patient. Germline V gene sequence: CDR1 DFQATT, CDR2 SNEGSKA (reference sequence). The CDR3 is 14 residues long. Between the trimmed V and J ends, which lost 3 bases and 6 bases, there was a span of 15 bases. These data come from a study of metastatic and nonmetastatic thyroid tumors. The genes are TRBV20-1 and TRBJ1-5; TRBD1 is a possible D gene (6 bases). The sequence was obtained from a female donor with papillary thyroid cancer or a benign thyroid nodule (not recorded which). Some clones in this sample may be carry-over from other donors' samples. Material: tumor tissue. CDR3 nucleotides: TGCAGTGCTAGTGAGAGTCAGGGGATTCAGCCCCAGCATTTT. Translated: CSASESQGIQPQHF.